One and the same sample provided the 28 T cell receptor beta chains below, sequenced in a study of read filtering for tumor transcriptome and immune sequencing. The library was built from 400 ng RNA with molecular barcoded adaptors for alpha/delta and beta/gamma chains. TCRdb redid the calling of the reads with MiXCR, one entry per CDR3 protein. Of some 19,000 distinct CDR3 sequences listed, approximately 20% were seen once; the top ten hold 24%. The sequenced material came from a population of CD138-negative cells sorted from bone marrow. The origin of the receptors is a donor aged 40 or older with multiple myeloma.

This clonotype was counted at least ten times. V and J are TRBV20-1 and TRBJ2-6; no firm D call. CDR3 size: 14 residues. Germline V gene data show CDR1 as DFQATT and CDR2 as SNEGSKA (reference sequence). Trimming removed 2 bases from V and 1 base from J, with 6 bases in between. CDR3 protein: CSARPVSGANVLTF. The CDR3 DNA reads TGCAGTGCTAGACCCGTATCTGGGGCCAACGTCCTGACTTTC.

This clonotype counts as hyperexpanded. This chain joins TRBV6-5 and TRBJ1-1; D is unclear. The germline CDR1 and CDR2 sequences are MNHEY and SVGAGI. V lost 4 bases and J 4 bases, leaving 13 bases between the germline ends. This CDR3 region has 14 residues. CDR3 sequence reads: CASSLHPGGTEAFF. The CDR3 DNA is TGTGCCAGCAGTTTACATCCCGGCGGCACTGAAGCTTTCTTT.

This clonotype was seen a few times. V is TRBV2 and J is TRBJ2-5, with a weak D call TRBD2 (5 bases). The CDR3 is made up of 13 amino acids. The germline V gene encodes CDR1 SNHLY and CDR2 FYNNEI. Deletions cut 5 bases from V and 4 bases from J, with 11 bases between. Here the CDR3 DNA reads TGTGCCAGCAGTCCACCGGGGAGAGAGACCCAGTACTTC. The encoded protein is CASSPPGRETQYF.

This clonotype was seen at least ten times. The chain links TRBV5-4 to TRBJ2-1, with 13 bases identical to TRBD2. Trimming took 5 bases from V and 0 from J; bases not matched to a gene: 8. Germline V CDR1 and CDR2: SGHNT, YYREEE (reference sequence). The CDR3 runs to 18 residues. The CDR3 reads CASRKGLAGVNSYNEQFF. Written as DNA, the CDR3 is TGTGCCAGCAGAAAAGGACTAGCGGGAGTCAACTCCTACAATGAGCAGTTCTTC. Together with reference TRBV5-4 and TRBJ2-1, the CDR3 gives the full variable domain: ETGVTQSPTHLIKTRGQQVTLRCSSQSGHNTVSWYQQALGQGPQFIFQYYREEENGRGNFPPRFSGLQFPNYSSELNVNALELDDSALYLCASRKGLAGVNSYNEQFFGPGTRLTVL.

This clonotype was found many times. The rearrangement joins TRBV5-1 to TRBJ2-5; 8 bases agree with TRBD2. From germline, CDR1 is SGHRS and CDR2 YFSETQ. V shed 0 bases, J shed 0 bases, and the junction held 7 bases outside the gene matches. This CDR3 is built from 17 residues. This CDR3 reads CASSLATLAGHQETQYF. DNA for the CDR3: TGCGCCAGCAGCTTGGCCACCCTAGCGGGCCACCAAGAGACCCAGTACTTC.

The table lists this clonotype with many counts. The chain employs TRBV7-3 and TRBJ2-2; D gene unclear. V was cut by 5 bases and J by 0 bases, with 10 bases left in between. CDR1 is SGHTA and CDR2 is FQGTGA in the germline V gene. The CDR3 length is 15 residues. CDR3 protein: CASSPSAANTGELFF. CDR3 bases: TGTGCCAGCAGCCCGTCGGCAGCGAACACCGGGGAGCTGTTTTTT. The whole variable domain, remainder taken from reference TRBV7-3 and TRBJ2-2, is GAGVSQTPSNKVTEKGKYVELRCDPISGHTALYWYRQSLGQGPEFLIYFQGTGAADDSGLPNDRFFAVRPEGSVSTLKIQRTERGDSAVYLCASSPSAANTGELFFGEGSRLTVL.

Comment on this clonotype: Because the CDR3 is missing its conserved closing phenylalanine or tryptophan, this is likely a read error. No DNA is shown, since the ends of the CDR3 on it are uncertain; the CDR3 is the one TCRdb lists. The chain recombines TRBV4-2 with TRBJ2-3; the listed D gene, TRBD2, was not tested against the DNA. Including both end residues, the CDR3 is 20 amino acids long. Germline assignment: CDR1 LGHNA and CDR2 YNFKEQ. CDR3 sequence: CASSEYPLAGDGSRIDTQCI.

About this clonotype: A far bigger clonotype differs at one base, so this is likely a read error. The chain's CDR3 is CARSFDSLNEKLFF. The CDR3 nucleotides are TGTGCCAGAAGCTTCGACAGCCTAAATGAAAAACTGTTTTTT. The rearrangement joins TRBV11-1 to TRBJ1-4; D might be TRBD1 (5 bases). CDR3 length equals 14 residues. CDR1 and CDR2 (germline): SGHAT, FQDESV (reference sequence).

This clonotype was picked up many times. This chain uses TRBV29-1 with TRBJ2-7; 12 positions match TRBD2. Per germline, CDR1 SQVTM and CDR2 ANQGSEA. The length of the CDR3 is 13 residues. Trimming at V came to 5 bases and at J to 2 bases, leaving 1 base not matched to a gene. The CDR3 DNA follows: TGCAGCGTTCGGACTAGCGGGACCTACGAGCAGTACTTC. The encoded protein is CSVRTSGTYEQYF.

This clonotype was observed a few times. The chain couples TRBV4-1 to TRBJ2-1, with TRBD2 matching 13 bases. The CDR3 runs to 17 residues. Germline loops: CDR1 MGHRA, CDR2 YSYEKL. With 2 bases clipped from V and 4 bases from J, the junction kept 5 bases outside the gene matches. The CDR3 is CASSQPRTSGGYNEQFF. CDR3 DNA: TGCGCCAGCAGCCAACCCCGGACTAGCGGGGGATACAATGAGCAGTTCTTC.

On this clonotype itself: Given a much more abundant clone one base away, this may be a read error. The chain recombines TRBV12-3 or TRBV12-4 with TRBJ2-1; 10 nucleotides align to TRBD2. Trimming at V came to 6 bases and at J to 15 bases, leaving 14 bases not matched to a gene. This CDR3 spans 14 amino acids. The CDR3 sequence: CASRTGTSEGNGFF. The CDR3 DNA follows: TGTGCCAGCAGAACTGGGACTAGCGAGGGGAATGGGTTCTTC.

This clonotype was counted at least ten times. The chain carries TRBV5-4 and TRBJ2-2, with a tentative D call TRBD2 (5 bases). The ends were cut back, 4 bases at V and 2 bases at J, with 12 bases in the middle. CDR1 is SGHNT, CDR2 YYREEE, per germline (reference sequence). The CDR3 totals 15 residues. The CDR3 nucleotides read TGTGCCAGCAGCCCCACGAGGGAAAACACCGGGGAGCTGTTTTTT. Its translation: CASSPTRENTGELFF.

This clonotype was seen repeatedly, ten times or more. This rearrangement joins TRBV28 to TRBJ1-5, with unresolved D. This CDR3 contains 15 residues. Germline CDR1 MDHEN, CDR2 SYDVKM. V was shortened by 2 bases and J by 0 bases, with 8 bases between the two germline ends. The CDR3 DNA is TGTGCCAGCAGTTTAGAGGGTTATAGCAATCAGCCCCAGCATTTT. Translating gives CASSLEGYSNQPQHF.

This clonotype has at least ten counts. This chain links TRBV5-1 with TRBJ1-6, with a possible D match to TRBD1 (6 bases). Germline V lookup: CDR1 SGHRS, CDR2 YFSETQ. The V end was cut by 0 bases, the J end by 7 bases, with 11 bases between. The CDR3 spans 15 residues. As DNA, the CDR3 is TGCGCCAGCAGCTTGGAATGGGGGGGCAATTCACCCCTCCACTTT. This encodes CASSLEWGGNSPLHF.

This clonotype was picked up many times. CDR3 sequence reads: CSVGQTNTEAFF. As DNA, the CDR3 is TGCAGCGTAGGACAGACCAACACTGAAGCTTTCTTT. The rearrangement links TRBV29-1 to TRBJ1-1, with D possibly being TRBD1 (6 bases). The V gene's germline CDR1 is SQVTM and CDR2 ANQGSEA. The CDR3 sequence is 12 residues long. Trimming stripped 6 bases from V and 2 bases from J, with 10 bases between.

This clonotype was seen many times. The chain employs TRBV14 and TRBJ2-7; D may be TRBD1 or TRBD2 (5 bases each). CDR3 length equals 16 residues. Between the trimmed V and J ends, which lost 4 bases and 0 bases, there was a span of 16 bases. CDR1 SGHDN and CDR2 FVKESK come from the germline V gene. The CDR3 nucleotides are TGTGCCAGCAGCCGAGGGACGGTGAGAGGCTCCTACGAGCAGTACTTC. Translation: CASSRGTVRGSYEQYF.

The rearrangement links TRBV28 to TRBJ2-7; 8 bases are a match to TRBD1. V lost 5 bases, J lost 7 bases, and 13 bases stayed unmatched. The length of the CDR3 is 15 residues. Germline V gene data show CDR1 as MDHEN and CDR2 as SYDVKM. CDR3 loop: CASSPRTGTMEEQYF. CDR3 nucleotide sequence: TGTGCCAGCAGTCCCAGGACAGGGACCATGGAGGAGCAGTACTTC.

This clonotype was counted between two and nine times. A much more abundant neighbour one base away suggests this may be a read error. This chain connects TRBV7-9 to TRBJ2-1; the D is unclear. Per germline, CDR1 SEHNR and CDR2 FQNEAQ (reference sequence). This CDR3 contains 14 residues. CDR3 DNA sequence: TGTGCCAGCAGCTTAGAAAGGGTCTACAATGAGCAGTCCTTC. Its protein product is CASSLERVYNEQSF.

This clonotype appeared many times. The gene calls are TRBV7-9 and TRBJ2-5; D tentatively fits TRBD1 or TRBD2 (6 bases each). Germline V gene data show CDR1 as SEHNR and CDR2 as FQNEAQ (reference sequence). This CDR3 is 14 amino acids long. Between the trimmed V and J ends, which lost 6 bases and 5 bases, there was a span of 16 bases. CDR3: CASSERGVDETQYF. The CDR3 DNA follows: TGTGCCAGCAGTGAAAGGGGGGTGGATGAGACCCAGTACTTC.

This clonotype showed up many times. V usage is TRBV11-2 and J usage is TRBJ2-3; D is ambiguous. Between the trimmed V and J ends, which lost 4 bases and 1 base, there was a span of 3 bases. This CDR3 comprises 12 residues. Germline values: CDR1 SGHAT, CDR2 FQNNGV. The CDR3 here is CASSSRTDTQYF. In DNA form, the CDR3 reads TGTGCCAGCAGCTCCCGCACAGATACGCAGTATTTT. Variable domain in full (rest from reference TRBV11-2 and TRBJ2-3): EAGVAQSPRYKIIEKRQSVAFWCNPISGHATLYWYQQILGQGPKLLIQFQNNGVVDDSQLPKDRFSAERLKGVDSTLKIQPAKLEDSAVYLCASSSRTDTQYFGPGTRLTVL.

This clonotype has a count of ten or more. The chain combines TRBV15 with TRBJ1-1; D is perhaps TRBD1 (5 bases). The V end was cut by 3 bases, the J end by 7 bases, with 15 bases between. CDR3 length: 14 residues. Germline CDR1 is LNHNV and CDR2 is YYDKDF (reference sequence). The CDR3 region is CATSRYLGENEAFF. CDR3 coding DNA: TGTGCCACCAGCAGGTACTTAGGGGAAAATGAAGCTTTCTTT.

For this clonotype: It may be a read error: a sequence one base away is much more abundant. The chain joins TRBV28 to TRBJ2-5, with 8 bases lining up with TRBD2. The CDR3 sequence is 17 residues long. V dropped 2 bases and J dropped 5; count of bases not matched to a gene: 13. The germline V gene has CDR1 MDHEN and CDR2 SYDVKM. This CDR3 reads CASSLRPSGRRGETQYF. The CDR3, as DNA: TGTGCCAGCAGTTTACGGCCCAGCGGGAGAAGGGGTGAGACCCAGTACTTC.

This clonotype has ten or more counts. As DNA, the CDR3 is TGTGCCAGTAGCGATGGGGAACTCCCAGATACGCAGTATTTT. It yields the protein CASSDGELPDTQYF. V and J are TRBV19 and TRBJ2-3; D remains ambiguous. The CDR3 is 14 amino acids. The germline CDR1 and CDR2 sequences are LNHDA and SQIVND (reference sequence). V shed 6 bases and J shed 4 bases, with 14 bases lying between them.

On this clonotype: Since a much larger clone is just one base distant, this may be a read error. The V gene is TRBV5-1, the J gene TRBJ2-3; 7 bases fit TRBD1. Germline assignment: CDR1 SGHRS and CDR2 YFSETQ. This CDR3 is built from 15 residues. For the CDR3, the DNA is TGCGCCAGCTGCTTGGGGGACAGTAGCACAGATACGCAGTATTTT. It translates to CASCLGDSSTDTQYF.

This clonotype was seen a handful of times. With a much larger clone just one base away, this may be a read error. The chain joins TRBV29-1 to TRBJ2-7; perhaps TRBD1 as D (6 bases). Germline CDR1 and CDR2: SQVTM and ANQGSEA. There are 11 residues in the CDR3. The ends were cut back, 7 bases at V and 4 bases at J, with 11 bases in the middle. The CDR3 region is CSARTEYEQYF. CDR3 DNA sequence: TGCAGCGCCCGGACAGAGTACGAGCAGTACTTC.

This clonotype was detected ten times or more. The chain joins TRBV28 to TRBJ1-1, with D perhaps TRBD1 (5 bases). Germline CDR1 MDHEN, CDR2 SYDVKM. Trimming removed 8 bases at V and 9 bases at J, with 22 bases between. This CDR3 has 14 amino acids. Here the CDR3 reads CASRTAREDLKAFF. CDR3 nucleotide sequence: TGTGCCAGCCGAACAGCCAGGGAGGATCTGAAAGCTTTCTTT.

A note on this clonotype: Possible read error: a much larger clone is one base away. The chain links TRBV2 to TRBJ2-3; D not certain. Germline values: CDR1 SNHLY, CDR2 FYNNEI. The germline V and J ends were trimmed by 7 bases and 8 bases, with 16 bases remaining between them. The CDR3 covers 13 residues. The DNA of the CDR3 is TGTGCCAGCACTCTCGCCAGCGCCGGTACGCAGTATTTT. As protein: CASTLASAGTQYF.

As to this clonotype: This clone may be a read error of a much larger clone one base away. The chain recombines TRBV7-2 with TRBJ2-1; tentative D call: TRBD2 (5 bases). CDR1 and CDR2 from the germline V gene are SGHTA and FQGNSA. V was pared by 4 bases and J by 9 bases, with 10 bases between. The CDR3 extends over 12 amino acids. CDR3 amino acids: CASSCLASEQFF. CDR3 bases: TGTGCCAGCAGCTGTCTAGCCAGTGAGCAGTTCTTC.